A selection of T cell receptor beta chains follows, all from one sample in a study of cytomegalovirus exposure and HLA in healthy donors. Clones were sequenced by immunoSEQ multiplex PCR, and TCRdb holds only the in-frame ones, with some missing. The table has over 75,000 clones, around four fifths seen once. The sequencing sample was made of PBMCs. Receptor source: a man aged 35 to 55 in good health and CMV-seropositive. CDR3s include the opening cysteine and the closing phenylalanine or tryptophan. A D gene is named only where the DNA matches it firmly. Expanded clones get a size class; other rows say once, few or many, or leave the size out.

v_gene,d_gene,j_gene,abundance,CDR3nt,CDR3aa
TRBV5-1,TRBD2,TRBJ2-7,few,TGCGCCAGCAGCTTGCGGCCCGGCGGGAGGGCCTACGAGCAGTACTTC,CASSLRPGGRAYEQYF
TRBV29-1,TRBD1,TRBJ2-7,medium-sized,TGCAGCGTGCTGGACAGGGGGCGTTCGTACGAGCAGTACTTC,CSVLDRGRSYEQYF
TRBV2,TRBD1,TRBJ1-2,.,TGTGCCAGCACTCTCGACAGGGACTATGGCTACACCTTC,CASTLDRDYGYTF
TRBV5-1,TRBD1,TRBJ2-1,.,TGCGCCAGCAGCTTGTTGAGGTCGTCGGGGCAGGGGGCTCTGGAGCAGTTCTTC,CASSLLRSSGQGALEQFF
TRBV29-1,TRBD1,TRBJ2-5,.,TGCAGCGGGGACCAGGGGGAAGAGACCCAGTACTTC,CSGDQGEETQYF
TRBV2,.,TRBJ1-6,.,TGTGCCAGCAGTGGAGACAGGCTTCGGAATTCACCCCTCCACTTT,CASSGDRLRNSPLHF
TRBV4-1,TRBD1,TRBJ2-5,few,TGCGCCAGCAGCGTAAGGGGGACAGGGGTTGGCGAGACCCAGTACTTC,CASSVRGTGVGETQYF
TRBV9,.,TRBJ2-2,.,TGTGCCAGCAGACCTGACGGAAGTAGCGGTGCCGGGGAGCTGTTTTTT,CASRPDGSSGAGELFF
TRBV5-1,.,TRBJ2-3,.,TGCGCCAGCAGCCCAAGCCCACAGGTTCCGGTTAACACAGATACGCAGTATTTT,CASSPSPQVPVNTDTQYF
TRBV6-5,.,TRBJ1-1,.,TGTGCCAGCAGTTACCGGGACACTGAAGCTTTCTTT,CASSYRDTEAFF
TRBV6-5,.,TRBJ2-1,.,TGTGCCAGCAGTTATACGGCGGGGAGGTTCGATGAGCAGTTCTTC,CASSYTAGRFDEQFF